The next 21 T cell receptor beta chains were all read from a single sample in a study of shared clonotypes between healthy human individuals. Sequenced by immunoSEQ multiplex PCR; TCRdb stores in-frame clones only, minus some. The sample contains roughly 1,500,000 clones, under 99% of which appear only once. Specimen: naive CD4+ T cells sorted from blood. As to subset: CD45RA+ positively selected. Source of these receptors: a man aged 25-40 years in good health.

CDR3: CSVQGVTSYGYTF. DNA of the CDR3: TGCAGCGTACAGGGAGTAACCTCCTATGGCTACACCTTC. The chain combines TRBV29-1 with TRBJ1-2; D might be TRBD1 (6 bases). The CDR3 contains 13 residues. CDR1 and CDR2 (germline): SQVTM, ANQGSEA. V was trimmed by 6 bases and J by 4 bases, leaving 15 bases between them.

The rearrangement uses TRBV15 and TRBJ1-4, with D uncertain. Germline loops: CDR1 LNHNV, CDR2 YYDKDF (reference sequence). Trimming pared 5 bases from V and 6 bases from J, leaving 10 bases between. There are 13 residues in the CDR3. The CDR3 reads CATSVGIHEKLFF. The CDR3 region has the DNA TGTGCCACCAGCGTCGGTATACATGAAAAACTGTTTTTT.

V and J are TRBV7-3 and TRBJ2-1; D call uncertain. The CDR3 contains 15 residues. Germline CDR1 and CDR2: SGHTA and FQGTGA. With 5 bases removed from V and 0 bases from J, the gap between germline ends came to 11 bases. The CDR3 protein is CASSPLGSSYNEQFF. CDR3 nucleotide sequence: TGTGCCAGCAGCCCCCTAGGTAGCTCCTACAATGAGCAGTTCTTC.

The V call is TRBV14, the J call TRBJ2-2; 8 nucleotides align to TRBD2. Germline V gives CDR1 SGHDN, CDR2 FVKESK. J was trimmed by 4 bases and V by 2 bases; bases with no gene match: 3. The CDR3 runs to 15 residues. Here the CDR3 DNA reads TGTGCCAGCAGCCAATTTGCGGGAGGCACCGGGGAGCTGTTTTTT. Amino acid sequence: CASSQFAGGTGELFF.

The rearrangement links TRBV28 to TRBJ2-7; possibly TRBD2 for D (7 bases). Germline-derived CDR1 and CDR2 are MDHEN and SYDVKM. The CDR3 runs to 17 residues. The V gene lost 1 base and the J gene lost 0 bases, with 16 bases spanning the gap. The CDR3 loop reads CASSLFGLGGPSYEQYF. As DNA, the CDR3 is TGTGCCAGCAGTTTATTTGGACTAGGGGGACCCTCCTACGAGCAGTACTTC.

The J gene is TRBJ1-1, the V gene TRBV15, with D perhaps matching TRBD1 (6 bases). This CDR3 is built from 14 residues. With 2 bases removed from V and 6 bases from J, the gap between germline ends came to 13 bases. The germline V gene has CDR1 LNHNV and CDR2 YYDKDF (reference sequence). Written as DNA, the CDR3 is TGTGCCACCAGCAGACAGGGGAAGGGGCCTGAAGCTTTCTTT. This encodes CATSRQGKGPEAFF.

The chain couples TRBV5-4 to TRBJ2-7; the match to TRBD2 covers 12 bases. J gave up 7 bases and V 4 bases, and 9 bases lay outside the gene matches. The CDR3 contains 15 residues. Germline CDR1 is SGHNT and CDR2 is YYREEE (reference sequence). CDR3 protein: CASSQLAGGGREQYF. The CDR3 region has the DNA TGTGCCAGCAGCCAACTAGCGGGAGGAGGTCGAGAGCAGTACTTC.

V is TRBV5-4 and J is TRBJ1-4, with TRBD1 matching 7 bases. This CDR3 is built from 17 residues. Germline loops: CDR1 SGHNT, CDR2 YYREEE (reference sequence). Unmatched junction bases numbered 9, after V lost 0 bases and J lost 4 bases. In nucleotides, the CDR3 is TGTGCCAGCAGCTTGGCTCCACCCGGGACAGATAATGAAAAACTGTTTTTT. Translation gives CASSLAPPGTDNEKLFF.

The rearrangement uses TRBV10-3 and TRBJ1-4, with TRBD1 identical over 7 bases. The CDR3 has 17 residues. Germline-derived CDR1 and CDR2 are ENHRY and SYGVKD. V shed 0 bases and J 6 bases; nucleotides not matched to a gene: 10. CDR3 in amino acids: CAISESPGQEMDEKLFF. CDR3 DNA: TGTGCCATCAGTGAGTCTCCAGGACAGGAGATGGATGAAAAACTGTTTTTT.

V gene TRBV6-1 combines with J gene TRBJ2-3; TRBD2 aligns across 9 bases. This CDR3 has 15 amino acids. V was clipped by 4 bases and J by 2 bases; unmatched bases: 4. CDR1 MNHNS and CDR2 SASEGT come from the germline V gene. The CDR3 reads CASSVREGLTDTQYF. The DNA for the CDR3 is TGTGCCAGCAGTGTGCGGGAGGGCCTCACAGATACGCAGTATTTT.

The chain is built from TRBV11-2 and TRBJ2-1; 8 nucleotides agree with TRBD2. The CDR3 is made up of 15 amino acids. Germline trimming cut 8 bases from V and 4 bases from J; bases unmatched to any gene: 10. CDR1 and CDR2 from the germline V gene are SGHAT and FQNNGV. The CDR3 reads CASVTRTSFYNEQFF. In DNA, the CDR3 is TGTGCCAGCGTCACCCGGACTAGCTTTTACAATGAGCAGTTCTTC.

The rearrangement uses TRBV10-1 and TRBJ2-2; 7 nucleotides align to TRBD1. From germline, CDR1 is WNHNN and CDR2 SYGVQD (reference sequence). The CDR3 has 14 residues. With V trimmed by 8 bases and J by 1 base, 4 bases remained unmatched. DNA for the CDR3: TGCGCCAGCCGACAGGGCGGGAACACCGGGGAGCTGTTTTTT. Its protein product is CASRQGGNTGELFF.

CDR3 loop: CASSSKPNEQFF. The CDR3 DNA is TGTGCCAGCAGTTCAAAACCCAATGAGCAGTTCTTC. The genes are TRBV28 and TRBJ2-1; D unclear. CDR1 is MDHEN, CDR2 SYDVKM, per germline. This CDR3 contains 12 residues. Trimming cost V 4 bases and J 6 bases, with 7 bases left between them.

This clone was seen once. V gene TRBV6-6 combines with J gene TRBJ2-3; D unclear. V lost 3 bases and J lost 4, with 8 bases in between. CDR3 length: 13 residues. Germline values: CDR1 MNHNY, CDR2 SVGAGI (reference sequence). CDR3 amino acids: CASSYRGADTQYF. The CDR3 bases are TGTGCCAGCAGTTATCGAGGAGCAGATACGCAGTATTTT.

The chain recombines TRBV5-1 with TRBJ1-4, with a possible D match to TRBD1 (5 bases). Between the trimmed V and J ends, which lost 4 bases and 5 bases, there was a span of 18 bases. There are 16 residues in the CDR3. Germline CDR1 is SGHRS and CDR2 is YFSETQ. CDR3 sequence: CASSRRAGGGNEKLFF. The CDR3 coding sequence is TGCGCCAGCAGCCGGCGGGCAGGCGGGGGGAATGAAAAACTGTTTTTT. Full variable domain (missing parts from reference TRBV5-1 and TRBJ1-4): KAGVTQTPRYLIKTRGQQVTLSCSPISGHRSVSWYQQTPGQGLQFLFEYFSETQRNKGNFPGRFSGRQFSNSRSEMNVSTLELGDSALYLCASSRRAGGGNEKLFFGSGTQLSVL.

This chain links TRBV28 with TRBJ2-7, with a possible D match to TRBD1 (6 bases). This CDR3 has 12 amino acids. Germline loops: CDR1 MDHEN, CDR2 SYDVKM. V was cut by 4 bases and J by 9 bases, with 13 bases left in between. The CDR3 nucleotides read TGTGCCAGCAGTTCCCCAGGGGAAGCGCAGTACTTC. Translation gives CASSSPGEAQYF.

The chain recombines TRBV7-6 with TRBJ1-2, with no clear D. The germline CDR1 and CDR2 sequences are SGHVS and FNYEAQ. The length of the CDR3 is 16 residues. V was shortened by 5 bases and J by 7 bases, with 23 bases between the two germline ends. The CDR3 coding sequence is TGTGCCAGCAGCCCTACCCCCGAACTCCCCGAAGTTGGCTACACCTTC. This gives the protein CASSPTPELPEVGYTF.

The CDR3 sequence: CASSPTLVIASNQPQHF. The CDR3 nucleotides read TGTGCCAGCAGTCCCACCTTGGTTATAGCGAGCAATCAGCCCCAGCATTTT. The V gene is TRBV28, the J gene TRBJ1-5; D is undetermined. Germline-derived CDR1 and CDR2 are MDHEN and SYDVKM. The CDR3 length is 17 residues. V dropped 5 bases and J dropped 1 base, with 18 bases sitting between them.

The chain has TRBV5-1 and TRBJ1-1; D remains unclear. Trimming took 4 bases from V and 1 from J, leaving 8 bases between them. CDR1 is SGHRS, CDR2 YFSETQ, per germline. The CDR3 is made up of 13 amino acids. CDR3 in DNA: TGCGCCAGCAGCATAGATGGGAACACTGAAGCTTTCTTT. Amino acid sequence: CASSIDGNTEAFF. Supplemented by reference TRBV5-1 and TRBJ1-1, the full variable domain reads KAGVTQTPRYLIKTRGQQVTLSCSPISGHRSVSWYQQTPGQGLQFLFEYFSETQRNKGNFPGRFSGRQFSNSRSEMNVSTLELGDSALYLCASSIDGNTEAFFGQGTRLTVV.

This clone was counted a single time. This sequence joins TRBV7-9 and TRBJ2-5, with 8 bases lining up with TRBD2. There are 17 residues in the CDR3. Germline-derived CDR1 and CDR2 are SEHNR and FQNEAQ (reference sequence). V lost 5 bases to trimming and J lost 4 bases; unmatched junction nucleotides: 15. CDR3 sequence reads: CASSKRTSPGTIETQYF. CDR3 coding DNA: TGTGCCAGCAGCAAAAGGACTAGCCCAGGGACGATAGAGACCCAGTACTTC.

This chain joins TRBV18 and TRBJ1-4; 7 bases match TRBD1. V shed 2 bases and J 7 bases; nucleotides not matched to a gene: 7. From germline, CDR1 is KGHSH and CDR2 LQKENI. This CDR3 comprises 15 residues. CDR3 region: CASSPRQGVGEKLFF. CDR3 nucleotide sequence: TGTGCCAGCTCACCAAGACAGGGAGTCGGTGAAAAACTGTTTTTT.